This T cell receptor (beta chain) was captured in a study of cytomegalovirus exposure and HLA in healthy donors (dated by TCRdb to about 2017). Concerning the study at large: According to an earlier analysis of 587 of the donors, about 180 million T cells yielded over 100 million unique TCR beta sequences and 250 to 350 Gb of sequence data. A later analysis re-analyzed previously published TCR beta repertoires from 500 to 700 donors and added high-resolution HLA genotyping to study TCR occurrence patterns. HLA typing included class I and class II loci at four-digit resolution. An earlier analysis of about 620 of the donors applied high-throughput TCR beta sequencing to assess whether each TCR beta V gene segment acted as functional or pseudogenic. A later genetic analysis took genome-wide SNP genotypes for about 65% of the roughly 670 donors and used that subset as a discovery cohort. A separate validation cohort of over a hundred different subjects was used in addition to the approximately 610-subject first cohort. To predict cytomegalovirus infection status, the study brought together high-throughput TCR immunosequencing, statistical association of individual TCRs with disease status, and machine learning. Typing coverage varied by locus: about 620-630 donors for A, B, C, DRB1 and DQB1; roughly 510 for DQA1; 606 for DPA1; more than 450 for DPB1. On average, 235,054 unique TCR beta nucleotide sequences were sequenced per donor among several hundred genotyped donors of the cohort, with around 19% of those sequences being non-productive. Because of strong linkage in the cohort, 5 or 6 DR-DQ haplotypes were treated as single units for association and clustering. The aim of the study was to test whether cataloging public T cell receptors could identify signatures of past pathogen exposure. Rather than drawing on any new phenotypic data, the later analysis identified candidate immune exposures from TCR beta sequences and the way those sequences occurred across donors. The study profiled the T cell repertoires of hundreds of subjects by immunosequencing and related them to cytomegalovirus serostatus. Donor age, sex, ethnicity and CMV serostatus were compiled alongside the repertoire data. Every discovery cohort repertoire had been produced on one sequencing platform. About 320 gigabases of sequencing data and approximately 85 million unique TCR sequences were included in an early release covering around 650 HLA-typed donors. Of the roughly 400 genotyped donors, 75% to 85% were placed in the genetic ancestry cluster associated with self-reported Caucasian donors. What the work shows at the level of the full study, not this receptor alone: A few of the identified cytomegalovirus-associated TCR beta chains were confirmed in vitro to be specific for cytomegalovirus antigens. Correlated functional status among segregating V segments might be attributable to linkage disequilibrium, but an unknown experimental factor could not be ruled out. A later analysis found that TCR association rates varied across HLA loci, with DRB1 alleles showing the most associated TCRs and HLA-C alleles the fewest. V-gene and J-gene trimming of TCR beta chains was associated with a missense DCLRE1C variant in a later genetic analysis, and the association was replicated in an independent cohort. Presence/absence analyses assumed roughly uniform sequencing depth across donors, an assumption that may not hold. A later genetic analysis reported fewer N-insertions in productive TCRs among donors in an Asian-associated ancestry cluster than the roughly 640-donor mean. This cohort had only TCR beta chains sequenced, and the lack of alpha or paired-chain data limited which features could be detected. The 87-base-pair reads could not distinguish some IMGT-functional V segments, including TRBV6-2 and TRBV6-3, so those segments were excluded. A further reported finding was that TCR beta sequences accurately predicted the HLA-A and HLA-B alleles for most subjects in the first cohort. While some public TCRs were present in many individuals, most TCR sequences turned up only very rarely across donors. The classifier was reported to diagnose cytomegalovirus status with high specificity and sensitivity in both the original and validation cohorts. Because HLA typing was missing for some donors at each locus, association tests included only the typed subset. CMV serostatus was the only immune exposure information available for the cohort. Broadly in line with IMGT annotations, most TCR beta V segments showed up in productive rearrangements about 90% or about 30% of the time in an earlier analysis of 450 to 750 of the donors. It was suggested by the authors that the approach could potentially be generalized to other disease states and immunological phenotypes. A later analysis found that most CMV-associated TCR beta chains appeared HLA-restricted, with HLA associations seemingly driven largely by CMV exposure. Several of the top co-occurrence clusters appeared to be linked to parvovirus B19, influenza, CMV and Epstein-Barr virus, according to a later analysis. The sequencing pipeline was judged likely to have produced a cluster of highly shared sequence variants as a technical artifact. In a later analysis, HLA-associated TCR beta chains were found to be more clonally expanded and to have lower generation probabilities than equally common non-associated chains. At a false discovery rate of 0.05, a later analysis linked 16,951 TCR beta sequences to specific HLA alleles. In the study, some 160 TCR beta chains were listed as associated with cytomegalovirus. The earlier analysis of almost 600 of the donors excluded some 16 rarely observed V segments, including chromosome 9 orphons, because counts were too low. When HLA alleles, especially DR and DQ, strongly co-occurred, TCR associations were difficult to assign to individual alleles.

The library was generated by the immunoSEQ multiplex PCR assay. The multiplex PCR relied on a mix of 60 forward primers for TCR Vbeta segments and 13 reverse primers for TCR Jbeta segments. A multiplex PCR assay on genomic DNA amplified the CDR3 region of rearranged TCR beta genes. Amplified TCR beta libraries were sequenced as 87-base-pair reads on the Illumina HiSeq System. The study's own analysis went as follows. A later analysis counted some 80 million unique TCR beta chains across the 666 repertoires, and some 11 million of these chains were shared by at least two donors. To remove PCR and sequencing errors, raw reads were error-corrected and collapsed into unique sequences using a nearest-neighbor algorithm that merged closely related sequences. V, D and J gene segments were assigned by aligning CDR3 sequences to IMGT reference sequences. For a sequence to be retained, a match of at least six nucleotides was required to both a V gene segment and a J gene segment. Rearrangements were called productive when the CDR3 lacked stop codons and stayed in frame with V and J; all others were non-productive. CDR3 was defined according to IMGT convention as the region running from the second conserved V-encoded cysteine to the conserved J-encoded phenylalanine. The earlier analysis of approximately 500 of the donors excluded sequences that lacked an unambiguous match to a single V gene segment. In an earlier analysis of several hundred of the donors, V segments were called functional above 56.7% productive rearrangements and were called segregating when the between-donor standard deviation exceeded 5%. To diagnose cytomegalovirus status from the catalog of TCR beta chain sequences, a statistical classification framework was built. A later analysis assigned V and J genes by comparing TCR nucleotide sequences with IMGT/GENE-DB human TR gene sequences. The TCRdist pipeline was used in a later analysis to assign CDR3 sequences and most-parsimonious VDJ recombination scenarios. In a later analysis, each TCR beta chain was defined by its CDR3 amino acid sequence together with its V-gene family, and reads without a unique V-gene family were excluded. In a later analysis, around 650 highly shared, low-generation-probability nucleotide sequences were removed to address suspected cross-contamination and a sequencing artifact. In a later analysis, a clonal expansion index for each public chain was calculated from normalized within-repertoire ranks of inferred template counts. A later analysis computed generation probabilities with a VDJ recombination model fitted to out-of-frame rearrangements, and checked the results against IGoR. In a later analysis, TCR-TCR, TCR-HLA and TCR-CMV co-occurrence was scored with hypergeometric tests, and a repertoire-size bias correction was applied to TCR pairs. In a later analysis, false discovery rates were estimated by permuting HLA or CMV assignments 20 times. In a later analysis, co-occurring TCRs were grouped using DBSCAN, and TCRdist sequence similarity was added for clustering within HLA-allele-positive subsets. Repertoires with fewer than 30,000 or more than 120,000 public chains were left out of co-occurrence clustering, as were about 5 repertoires with anomalous nucleotide sharing. Drawn from immuneACCESS, this table holds only the in-frame rearrangements with V and J called that TCRdb kept. Clones are partly lost; checked studies trace under half to an unresolved V gene and leave the rest unexplained. That table supplies the V and J calls and clone size; D and trimming were determined from the DNA. This sample holds 150,000 to 200,000 clones; 68% were observed only once. The ten largest clones represent roughly 1.4% of the sample.

The cysteine opens and the phenylalanine closes a CDR3 of 17 amino acids. Only the CDR3 region is kept as DNA, spanning 51 bases read in frame from base 1. Via the germline V gene, CDR1 is SGHRS and CDR2 YFSETQ. The junction shows trimming of 4 bases on V and 0 bases on J, and the gene matches do not reach 10 bases of it. Details on this clone: Its antigen remains undetermined. Base qualities were left out, and no much larger clone turns up one base away.

The cohort was made up of approximately 700 healthy bone marrow donors. At the time of sampling, every cohort member was nominally healthy, though immune exposures that went unrecorded were likely present. The donor tested CMV seronegative and was one of the 352 seronegative cohort members. Every donor gave a peripheral blood sample, and the peripheral blood mononuclear cells from that sample were used for TCR beta sequencing. Genomic DNA was extracted from the blood cell samples with the Qiagen DNeasy Blood Extraction Kit. The sample consisted of PBMCs. This clonotype was sampled from a man aged 50 to 60 in good health and CMV-seronegative. The chain is encoded by TRBV5-1 joined to TRBJ1-3; TRBD1 aligns with 7 central bases. The CDR3 amino acid sequence is: CASSPGQVHSSGNTIYF. The DNA reads TGCGCCAGCAGCCCTGGACAGGTTCATTCCTCTGGAAACACCATATATTTT.